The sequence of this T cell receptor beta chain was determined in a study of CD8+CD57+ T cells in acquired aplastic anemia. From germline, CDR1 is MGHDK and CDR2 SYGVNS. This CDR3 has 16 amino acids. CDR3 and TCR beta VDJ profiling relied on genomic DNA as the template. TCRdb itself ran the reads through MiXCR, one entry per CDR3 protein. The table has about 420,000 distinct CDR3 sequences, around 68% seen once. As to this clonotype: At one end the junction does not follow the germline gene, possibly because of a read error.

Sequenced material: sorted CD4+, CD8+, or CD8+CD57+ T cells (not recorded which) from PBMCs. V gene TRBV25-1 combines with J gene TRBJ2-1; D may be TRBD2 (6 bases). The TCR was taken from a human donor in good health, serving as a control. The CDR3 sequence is CASSDGPAGSGNEKFF. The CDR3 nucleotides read TGTGCCAGCAGTGATGGCCCAGCGGGCTCTGGAAATGAGAAGTTCTTC.